The source of this T cell receptor (beta chain) is a study of beta chain features in type 1 diabetes. Across the whole study: All samples combined gave around 98,000,000 sorted cells for examination. Study-wide findings and caveats: Within each of all four CD4+ subsets, Type 1 diabetes patients had TCRB CDR3s that were moderately but significantly shorter.

All of the isolated RNA was reverse transcribed, so expressed TCRB transcripts were sequenced. Sequencing of naive, central memory and regulatory T cell samples gave an average of around 4 million reads. The method was immunoSEQ multiplex PCR; TCRdb's version includes in-frame clones alone and lacks a portion of them. The sample yields 390,000 or so clones, 11% to 15% seen once. Each of the CD4+ naive, central memory, regulatory and stem cell-like memory populations was sorted via CD45RO/CCR7/CD25/CD127/CD95/CD27. With respect to this clone: Its antigen is currently unknown.

The CDR3 has 13 amino acids. Germline assignment: CDR1 MNHNS and CDR2 SASEGT. The V end was cut by 4 bases, the J end by 3 bases, with 10 bases between. The sequence derives from a man aged 25-40 years in good health. V and J are TRBV6-1 and TRBJ2-7, with D uncertain. Input material: naive CD4+ T cells from blood. CDR3 nucleotide sequence: TGTGCCAGCAGTGTAGGGCCAATCTACGAGCAGTACTTC. Translated, it gives CASSVGPIYEQYF.